The 17 T cell receptor beta chains below all came from one sample that was sequenced in a study of cytomegalovirus exposure and HLA in healthy donors. The PCR used 60 Vbeta and 13 Jbeta primers. Data came from immunoSEQ multiplex PCR; TCRdb stores just in-frame clones and leaves some out. This table lists 65,000 to 90,000 clones. The specimen was PBMCs. The receptor set was obtained from a man in his forties in good health and CMV-seronegative.

The V and J genes are TRBV28 and TRBJ2-2, with D possibly TRBD1 on 5 matching bases. The V gene's germline CDR1 is MDHEN and CDR2 SYDVKM. The CDR3 extends over 17 amino acids. With 7 bases removed from V and 3 bases from J, the gap between germline ends came to 21 bases. CDR3 bases: TGTGCCAGCACTCCCCCTAGGGTAGGGGCCGACACCGGGGAGCTGTTTTTT. Translation: CASTPPRVGADTGELFF.

The chain links TRBV7-6 to TRBJ2-7; D not certain. This CDR3 is 15 amino acids long. Trimming stripped 0 bases from V and 6 bases from J, with 15 bases between. Germline CDR1 SGHVS, CDR2 FNYEAQ. The CDR3 sequence: CASSLAHTHEVEQYF. In DNA form, the CDR3 reads TGTGCCAGCAGCTTAGCACACACACATGAGGTCGAGCAGTACTTC.

The chain links TRBV9 to TRBJ1-1; weak D call: TRBD1 (5 bases). Trimming removed 3 bases at V and 0 bases at J, with 12 bases between. This CDR3 region has 15 residues. Germline CDR1 reads SGDLS; CDR2 reads YYNGEE. The CDR3 here is CASSALKGMNTEAFF. As DNA, the CDR3 is TGTGCCAGCAGCGCCCTAAAGGGGATGAACACTGAAGCTTTCTTT.

With respect to this clone: This same CDR3 is encoded by further DNA sequences in the sample. V and J are TRBV5-1 and TRBJ2-5; 11 nucleotides line up with TRBD1. Trimming at V came to 2 bases and at J to 4 bases, leaving 4 bases not matched to a gene. Germline assignment: CDR1 SGHRS and CDR2 YFSETQ. The CDR3 is 15 residues long. DNA of the CDR3: TGCGCCAGCAGCTTCGGGGACAGGGGGTCAGAGACCCAGTACTTC. As protein: CASSFGDRGSETQYF.

The CDR3 protein is CAWSVSGTRRIQPQHF. CDR3 sequence (DNA): TGTGCCTGGAGTGTATCAGGCACAAGAAGAATTCAGCCCCAGCATTTT. This sequence joins TRBV30 and TRBJ1-5; D remains ambiguous. The ends were cut back, 0 bases at V and 6 bases at J, with 18 bases in the middle. The CDR3 consists of 16 residues. Looked up from germline, CDR1 is GTSNPN and CDR2 is SVGIG (reference sequence).

The rearrangement uses TRBV7-9 and TRBJ1-2; D is unresolved. The CDR3 contains 15 residues. The V gene's germline CDR1 is SEHNR and CDR2 FQNEAQ (reference sequence). Trimming cost V 1 base and J 7 bases, with 16 bases left between them. CDR3 sequence reads: CASSLDGGARGGYTF. The CDR3 DNA follows: TGTGCCAGCAGCTTAGATGGCGGAGCGCGGGGTGGCTACACCTTC.

The chain combines TRBV2 with TRBJ1-5, with 9 bases lining up with TRBD1. The CDR3 totals 18 residues. Germline CDR1 SNHLY, CDR2 FYNNEI. V shed 6 bases, J shed 4 bases, and the junction held 16 bases outside the gene matches. The CDR3 DNA follows: TGTGCCAGCAGAGCCCATACAGGGGGCGCAATAGGTAATCAGCCCCAGCATTTT. The encoded protein is CASRAHTGGAIGNQPQHF.

The chain carries TRBV7-9 and TRBJ2-2, with 11 bases identical to TRBD1. The CDR3 loop spans 15 amino acids. Germline V lookup: CDR1 SEHNR, CDR2 FQNEAQ (reference sequence). V trimming: 5 bases; J trimming: 6 bases; junction bases outside the gene matches: 5. The CDR3 here is CASSPRTGGSGELFF. The CDR3 DNA sequence: TGTGCCAGCAGCCCCCGGACAGGGGGCTCCGGGGAGCTGTTTTTT.

The rearrangement links TRBV6-1 to TRBJ1-5, with TRBD1 matching over 7 bases. The CDR3 sequence is 15 residues long. V was clipped by 8 bases and J by 6 bases; unmatched bases: 13. Germline CDR1 MNHNS, CDR2 SASEGT. In DNA form, the CDR3 reads TGTGCCAGCGGGGGTCACAGGGGAGTAAGTCAGCCCCAGCATTTT. Protein: CASGGHRGVSQPQHF.

This chain uses TRBV5-1 with TRBJ2-2; no firm D call. Germline CDR1 SGHRS, CDR2 YFSETQ. The CDR3 has 15 amino acids. V was pared by 1 base and J by 6 bases, with 13 bases between. The chain's CDR3 is CASSLSATLAGELFF. The CDR3 nucleotides are TGCGCCAGCAGCTTGTCCGCAACTCTGGCCGGGGAGCTGTTTTTT.

As concerns this clone: The same CDR3 can be traced to other DNA sequences in this sample. This rearrangement joins TRBV6-5 to TRBJ2-5; D not certain. The CDR3 totals 15 residues. Germline-derived CDR1 and CDR2 are MNHEY and SVGAGI. V was cut by 0 bases and J by 2 bases, with 10 bases left in between. The CDR3 DNA sequence: TGTGCCAGCAGTTACTCGAGGCAGCCACAAGAGACCCAGTACTTC. Residues: CASSYSRQPQETQYF.

This clone is labeled medium-sized (0.01 to 0.1%) based on frequency. The V gene is TRBV18, the J gene TRBJ1-2; D may be TRBD1 (6 bases). In germline, CDR1 is KGHSH, CDR2 LQKENI. The CDR3 loop spans 13 amino acids. Trimming pared 4 bases from V and 8 bases from J, leaving 14 bases between. This CDR3 reads CASSHTGHLGYTF. DNA for the CDR3: TGTGCCAGCTCACACACAGGGCATCTGGGCTACACCTTC. The entire variable domain, with the rest obtained from reference TRBV18 and TRBJ1-2, is as follows: NAGVMQNPRHLVRRRGQEARLRCSPMKGHSHVYWYRQLPEEGLKFMVYLQKENIIDESGMPKERFSAEFPKEGPSILRIQQVVRGDSAAYFCASSHTGHLGYTFGSGTRLTVV.

The chain has TRBV5-1 and TRBJ1-1; D possibly corresponds to TRBD1 (5 bases). Germline V CDR1 and CDR2: SGHRS, YFSETQ. Trimming removed 0 bases from V and 7 bases from J, with 16 bases in between. The CDR3 is 15 residues long. CDR3 in DNA: TGCGCCAGCAGCTTGGCCAGTCCCAGGGAAGGTGAAGCTTTCTTT. Protein sequence: CASSLASPREGEAFF.

V is TRBV30 and J is TRBJ2-2, with D perhaps matching TRBD1 (5 bases). The germline V gene has CDR1 GTSNPN and CDR2 SVGIG (reference sequence). The V end was cut by 7 bases, the J end by 2 bases, with 11 bases between. The CDR3 covers 13 residues. This CDR3 reads CALDRTNTGELFF. The CDR3 DNA follows: TGTGCCTTGGACCGGACAAACACCGGGGAGCTGTTTTTT.

The CDR3 loop reads CAWSHPREYSNQPQHF. CDR3 bases: TGTGCCTGGAGTCACCCGAGGGAATATAGCAATCAGCCCCAGCATTTT. The chain has TRBV30 and TRBJ1-5, with D hard to call. The CDR3 is made up of 16 amino acids. The V end was cut by 2 bases, the J end by 0 bases, with 14 bases between. Per germline, CDR1 GTSNPN and CDR2 SVGIG (reference sequence).

The rearrangement joins TRBV25-1 to TRBJ2-2; possibly TRBD1 for D (6 bases). The V and J ends lost 4 bases and 0 bases respectively, with 12 bases between them. Germline loops: CDR1 MGHDK, CDR2 SYGVNS. The CDR3 contains 16 residues. The DNA for the CDR3 is TGTGCCAGCAGTGTTATCGACAGGACGAACACCGGGGAGCTGTTTTTT. Translating gives CASSVIDRTNTGELFF.

The CDR3 region is CASSVRQGDTGELFF. The CDR3 bases are TGTGCCAGCAGTGTCCGACAGGGGGACACCGGGGAGCTGTTTTTT. The chain has TRBV14 and TRBJ2-2, with TRBD1 identical over 9 bases. The J segment lost 3 bases and the V segment lost 6 bases, leaving 5 bases of the junction unmatched. This CDR3 contains 15 residues. Germline CDR1 is SGHDN and CDR2 is FVKESK. Together with reference TRBV14 and TRBJ2-2, the CDR3 gives the full variable domain: EAGVTQFPSHSVIEKGQTVTLRCDPISGHDNLYWYRRVMGKEIKFLLHFVKESKQDESGMPNNRFLAERTGGTYSTLKVQPAELEDSGVYFCASSVRQGDTGELFFGEGSRLTVL.